These T cell receptor beta chains were read from a single sample in a study of T cell repertoires in cytomegalovirus infection. A single record per CDR3 protein comes from TCRdb applying MiXCR to the reads. Of about 680,000 distinct CDR3 sequences listed, 20% to 25% were seen once; the top ten hold roughly 8%. Input material: CD8+ T cells from PBMCs. These receptors all come from a human donor in good health (CMV status not recorded). Some clones in this sample may be carry-over from other donors' samples. Both conserved end residues are part of each CDR3. The D gene is left open where the match is weak. Not all rows give a size; the values are once, few, many and, for expanded clones, a class.

size: few
V: TRBV6-5
J: TRBJ2-7
D: NA
length: 13
CDR3: CASSSSLIYEQYF
DNA: TGTGCCAGCAGTTCCTCCCTTATCTACGAGCAGTACTTC

size: once
V: TRBV2
J: TRBJ2-5
D: NA
length: 16
CDR3: CASSEWNGSPQETQYF
DNA: TGTGCCAGCAGTGAATGGAACGGCAGCCCCCAAGAGACCCAGTACTTC

size: few
V: TRBV28
J: TRBJ2-3
D: TRBD2
length: 15
CDR3: CASSTLAGGADTQYF
DNA: TGTGCCAGCAGCACTCTAGCGGGGGGGGCAGATACGCAGTATTTT

size: NA
V: TRBV7-6
J: TRBJ2-6
D: NA
length: 14
CDR3: CATGESSGANVLTF
DNA: TGTGCCACGGGGGAGAGCTCTGGGGCCAACGTCCTGACTTTC

size: many
V: TRBV7-6
J: TRBJ2-1
D: TRBD1
length: 16
CDR3: CASSLAPGQGSNEQFF
DNA: TGTGCCAGCAGCTTGGCACCGGGACAGGGGAGTAATGAGCAGTTCTTC

size: many
V: TRBV7-9
J: TRBJ1-6
D: TRBD1
length: 17
CDR3: CASSLVVWDRENSPLHF
DNA: TGTGCCAGCAGCTTAGTAGTTTGGGACAGGGAGAATTCACCCCTCCACTTT

size: many
V: TRBV7-2
J: TRBJ1-3
D: NA
length: 16
CDR3: CASSPILGTTGNTIYF
DNA: TGTGCCAGCAGCCCTATACTGGGGACTACTGGAAACACCATATATTTT

size: few
V: TRBV29-1
J: TRBJ2-5
D: NA
length: 13
CDR3: CSVEQGTQETQYF
DNA: TGCAGCGTTGAACAAGGTACCCAAGAGACCCAGTACTTC

size: NA
V: TRBV2
J: TRBJ1-4
D: TRBD1
length: 16
CDR3: CASSRGTDATNEKLFF
DNA: TGTGCCAGCAGTAGAGGGACAGATGCAACTAATGAAAAACTGTTTTTT

size: many
V: TRBV20-1
J: TRBJ1-2
D: TRBD1
length: 14
CDR3: CSAVQTGVNYGYTF
DNA: TGCAGTGCTGTACAGACAGGGGTTAACTATGGCTACACCTTC

size: NA
V: TRBV7-9
J: TRBJ1-4
D: NA
length: 16
CDR3: CASRSASPPTNEKLFF
DNA: TGTGCCAGCAGATCGGCATCACCACCAACTAATGAAAAACTGTTTTTT

size: NA
V: TRBV6-1
J: TRBJ2-1
D: NA
length: 12
CDR3: CASSHNVNEQFF
DNA: TGTGCCAGCAGTCACAACGTCAATGAGCAGTTCTTC

size: many
V: TRBV28
J: TRBJ2-3
D: NA
length: 16
CDR3: CASSLSRTETTDTQYF
DNA: TGTGCCAGCAGTTTATCTAGGACTGAAACCACAGATACGCAGTATTTT

size: once
V: TRBV5-4
J: TRBJ2-1
D: NA
length: 14
CDR3: CASSEGGPGNEQFF
DNA: TGTGCCAGCAGCGAAGGGGGTCCTGGCAATGAGCAGTTCTTC

size: NA
V: TRBV29-1
J: TRBJ1-4
D: NA
length: 12
CDR3: CSVPGEDEKLFF
DNA: TGCAGCGTTCCGGGGGAGGATGAAAAACTGTTTTTT

size: once
V: TRBV27
J: TRBJ2-1
D: TRBD1
length: 14
CDR3: CAILTGTGYNEQFF
DNA: TGTGCCATACTGACCGGGACAGGGTACAATGAGCAGTTCTTC

size: few
V: TRBV27
J: TRBJ2-1
D: TRBD2
length: 13
CDR3: CASSGLAYNEQFF
DNA: TGTGCCAGCTCGGGACTAGCGTACAATGAGCAGTTCTTC

size: NA
V: TRBV6-5
J: TRBJ2-1
D: NA
length: 15
CDR3: CASSPGTFGYNEQFF
DNA: TGTGCCAGCAGTCCGGGCACCTTTGGGTACAATGAGCAGTTCTTC

size: NA
V: TRBV6-2/TRBV6-3
J: TRBJ2-4
D: NA
length: 17
CDR3: CASSYDKGTVTKNIQYF
DNA: TGTGCCAGCAGTTACGATAAGGGGACGGTGACCAAAAACATTCAGTACTTC

size: NA
V: TRBV20-1
J: TRBJ2-5
D: NA
length: 14
CDR3: CSARNREVQETQYF
DNA: TGCAGTGCTAGAAATAGAGAGGTCCAAGAGACCCAGTACTTC

size: few
V: TRBV6-2/TRBV6-3
J: TRBJ2-1
D: NA
length: 15
CDR3: CASSLGDDSYNEQFF
DNA: TGTGCCAGCAGTTTGGGGGATGACTCCTACAATGAGCAGTTCTTC

size: many
V: TRBV11-3
J: TRBJ1-1
D: NA
length: 15
CDR3: CASSESPGPNTEAFF
DNA: TGTGCCAGCAGCGAAAGTCCAGGGCCGAACACTGAAGCTTTCTTT

size: many
V: TRBV7-6
J: TRBJ2-2
D: NA
length: 15
CDR3: CASSLGGAGTGELFF
DNA: TGTGCCAGCAGCTTGGGGGGCGCGGGCACCGGGGAGCTGTTTTTT

size: few
V: TRBV4-3
J: TRBJ2-1
D: TRBD2
length: 14
CDR3: CASSQREGWGEQFF
DNA: TGCGCCAGCAGCCAGAGGGAGGGGTGGGGTGAGCAGTTCTTC

size: few
V: TRBV10-1
J: TRBJ1-3
D: NA
length: 14
CDR3: CASSESGPGNTIYF
DNA: TGCGCCAGCAGTGAGTCAGGACCTGGAAACACCATATATTTT

size: few
V: TRBV6-5
J: TRBJ2-3
D: TRBD2
length: 14
CDR3: CASRTAGGLDTQYF
DNA: TGTGCCAGCAGAACAGCGGGGGGCCTCGATACGCAGTATTTT

size: many
V: TRBV7-8
J: TRBJ2-3
D: TRBD1
length: 15
CDR3: CATHPQGVRADTQYF
DNA: TGTGCCACCCATCCACAGGGGGTGAGAGCAGATACGCAGTATTTT

size: NA
V: TRBV6-6
J: TRBJ1-1
D: NA
length: 13
CDR3: CASSYASNTEAFF
DNA: TGTGCCAGCAGTTACGCATCGAACACTGAAGCTTTCTTT

size: few
V: TRBV20-1
J: TRBJ2-1
D: NA
length: 13
CDR3: CSTNGGSYNEQFF
DNA: TGCAGTACAAATGGGGGGTCCTACAATGAGCAGTTCTTC

size: NA
V: TRBV6-1
J: TRBJ2-3
D: NA
length: 12
CDR3: CASSELGDTQYF
DNA: TGTGCCAGCAGTGAATTAGGAGATACGCAGTATTTT

size: many
V: TRBV7-9
J: TRBJ2-2
D: TRBD1
length: 15
CDR3: CASSPDRGLTGELFF
DNA: TGTGCCAGCAGCCCGGACAGGGGGCTGACCGGGGAGCTGTTTTTT

size: NA
V: TRBV3-1
J: TRBJ2-7
D: TRBD2
length: 15
CDR3: CASSQVSGGAYEQYF
DNA: TGTGCCAGCAGCCAAGTTAGCGGGGGGGCGTACGAGCAGTACTTC

size: NA
V: TRBV9
J: TRBJ2-2
D: TRBD1
length: 17
CDR3: CASSLAAGGPNTGELFF
DNA: TGTGCCAGCAGCCTCGCGGCAGGGGGTCCGAACACCGGGGAGCTGTTTTTT

size: few
V: TRBV20-1
J: TRBJ2-3
D: TRBD2
length: 16
CDR3: CSARDLAGGNTDTQYF
DNA: TGCAGTGCTAGAGATCTTGCGGGGGGAAACACAGATACGCAGTATTTT

size: NA
V: TRBV14
J: TRBJ2-5
D: TRBD2
length: 15
CDR3: CASSPGRGHQETQYF
DNA: TGTGCCAGCAGTCCCGGGAGGGGTCACCAAGAGACCCAGTACTTC

size: NA
V: TRBV4-1
J: TRBJ2-1
D: NA
length: 15
CDR3: CASSQVNRGYNEQFF
DNA: TGCGCCAGCAGCCAAGTAAACCGAGGCTACAATGAGCAGTTCTTC

size: NA
V: TRBV6-1
J: TRBJ1-5
D: NA
length: 13
CDR3: CASSWVADQPQHF
DNA: TGTGCCAGCAGTTGGGTAGCGGATCAGCCCCAGCATTTT

size: NA
V: TRBV7-9
J: TRBJ2-7
D: NA
length: 15
CDR3: CASSLAKESSYEQYF
DNA: TGTGCCAGCAGCCTTGCGAAAGAAAGCTCCTACGAGCAGTACTTC

size: few
V: TRBV6-5
J: TRBJ2-2
D: NA
length: 15
CDR3: CASSYLDQQTGELFF
DNA: TGTGCCAGCAGTTACTTGGACCAACAGACCGGGGAGCTGTTTTTT

size: few
V: TRBV7-9
J: TRBJ2-7
D: TRBD1
length: 16
CDR3: CASSLQRTGGSYEQYF
DNA: TGTGCCAGCAGCCTCCAGAGGACAGGGGGCTCCTACGAGCAGTACTTC

size: many
V: TRBV19
J: TRBJ2-1
D: NA
length: 16
CDR3: CASSRQGGGSYNEQFF
DNA: TGTGCCAGTAGTCGGCAGGGTGGGGGGTCCTACAATGAGCAGTTCTTC

size: few
V: TRBV7-9
J: TRBJ2-1
D: NA
length: 15
CDR3: CASSLGYEGRNEQFF
DNA: TGTGCCAGCAGCTTAGGTTATGAGGGGCGCAATGAGCAGTTCTTC

size: many
V: TRBV11-2
J: TRBJ2-1
D: NA
length: 12
CDR3: CASSLVTNEQFF
DNA: TGTGCCAGCAGCTTAGTAACCAATGAGCAGTTCTTC

size: many
V: TRBV10-3
J: TRBJ2-3
D: TRBD1
length: 14
CDR3: CAISESDRKDTQYF
DNA: TGTGCCATCAGTGAGTCGGACAGGAAGGATACGCAGTATTTT

size: NA
V: TRBV19
J: TRBJ1-5
D: NA
length: 13
CDR3: CASSIAGPAGQHF
DNA: TGTGCCAGTAGTATAGCCGGACCAGCAGGTCAGCATTTT

size: many
V: TRBV28
J: TRBJ2-3
D: NA
length: 19
CDR3: CASSSGRRLGRNHVDTQYF
DNA: TGTGCCAGCAGTTCGGGCCGCCGACTAGGGAGAAACCACGTGGATACGCAGTATTTT

size: NA
V: TRBV5-1
J: TRBJ2-2
D: NA
length: 13
CDR3: CASSLHDTGELFF
DNA: TGCGCCAGCAGCTTGCATGACACCGGGGAGCTGTTTTTT

size: NA
V: TRBV28
J: TRBJ1-4
D: TRBD1
length: 15
CDR3: CASSLGQSQNEKLFF
DNA: TGTGCCAGCAGTTTGGGACAGAGTCAAAATGAAAAACTGTTTTTT

size: NA
V: TRBV6-2/TRBV6-3
J: TRBJ1-1
D: NA
length: 12
CDR3: CASSLTGNEAFF
DNA: TGTGCCAGCAGTCTAACAGGGAATGAAGCTTTCTTT

size: few
V: TRBV9
J: TRBJ1-1
D: NA
length: 12
CDR3: CASNGENTEAFF
DNA: TGTGCCAGCAACGGCGAGAACACTGAAGCTTTCTTT